These 12 T cell receptor beta chains came from one sample sequenced in a study of blood T cell repertoires in COVID-19. Using immunoSEQ multiplex PCR, the repertoire was profiled, and TCRdb retains in-frame clones only, with some absent. This table has around 500,000 clones, approximately 88% appearing once. The sequenced sample was PBMCs or T cells enriched from blood (not recorded which). The receptors here all came from a woman between 35 and 50 years old who had recovered from COVID-19.

V and J are TRBV6-5 and TRBJ1-2; D is undetermined. Germline CDR1 is MNHEY and CDR2 is SVGAGI. The V and J ends lost 7 bases and 2 bases respectively, with 17 bases between them. The CDR3 is made up of 15 amino acids. This CDR3 is CASIPMSRGNYGYTF. In DNA, the CDR3 is TGTGCCAGCATTCCTATGTCTCGGGGAAACTATGGCTACACCTTC.

The chain joins TRBV5-1 to TRBJ2-5; D call uncertain. Germline CDR1 and CDR2: SGHRS and YFSETQ. V shed 5 bases and J shed 4 bases, with 12 bases lying between them. The CDR3 runs 13 residues. The CDR3 spells CASRMPTTETQYF. The CDR3 nucleotides are TGCGCCAGCAGAATGCCTACTACAGAGACCCAGTACTTC.

The V call is TRBV6-2 or TRBV6-3, the J call TRBJ2-3; TRBD1 aligns across 8 bases. The length of the CDR3 is 16 residues. Unmatched junction bases numbered 10, after V lost 5 bases and J lost 3 bases. The V gene's germline CDR1 is MNHEY and CDR2 SVGEGT. The CDR3 DNA sequence: TGTGCCAGCAGTACCCGCGGACAGGGTTTTACAGATACGCAGTATTTT. Its translation is CASSTRGQGFTDTQYF.

The V gene is TRBV3-1 (or the pseudogene TRBV3-2), the J gene TRBJ2-1; D unclear. The CDR3 contains 15 residues. Trimming removed 3 bases from V and 1 base from J, with 10 bases in between. Germline V gives CDR1 LGHDT, CDR2 YNNKEL (reference sequence). This CDR3 reads CASSHVAFSYNEQFF. CDR3 in DNA: TGTGCCAGCAGCCATGTGGCCTTTTCCTACAATGAGCAGTTCTTC.

The chain has TRBV10-1 and TRBJ1-1, with 8 bases fitting TRBD1. CDR3 length: 14 amino acids. Germline CDR1 reads WNHNN; CDR2 reads SYGVQD (reference sequence). The V gene end was trimmed by 2 bases and the J gene end by 2 bases; junction bases not matched to a gene: 1. The CDR3 sequence is CASSEDRGNTEAFF. The DNA for the CDR3 is TGCGCCAGCAGTGAGGACAGGGGAAACACTGAAGCTTTCTTT.

This sequence joins TRBV13 and TRBJ2-5; 8 nucleotides agree with TRBD2. The CDR3 loop spans 15 amino acids. Germline CDR1 is PRHDT and CDR2 is FYEKMQ (reference sequence). V trimming: 6 bases; J trimming: 2 bases; junction bases outside the gene matches: 8. CDR3 in DNA: TGTGCCAGCAGAAAATGGACTAGCCCACAAGAGACCCAGTACTTC. This codes for CASRKWTSPQETQYF.

V usage is TRBV6-5 and J usage is TRBJ2-7, with 12 bases matching TRBD1. The ends lost 5 bases at V and 5 bases at J; junction bases unmatched: 7. Germline lookup yields CDR1 MNHEY and CDR2 SVGAGI. There are 15 residues in the CDR3. CDR3 region: CASSRLGQGANEQYF. CDR3 bases: TGTGCCAGCAGTCGACTGGGACAGGGGGCGAACGAGCAGTACTTC.

This clone appeared once. The rearrangement joins TRBV11-3 to TRBJ2-1; D is ambiguous. The CDR3 has 15 residues. Trimming stripped 0 bases from V and 2 bases from J, with 8 bases between. CDR1 SGHNT and CDR2 YENEEA come from the germline V gene. Written as DNA, the CDR3 is TGTGCCAGCAGCTTAGAACTGAAAGCCTACAATGAGCAGTTCTTC. Residues: CASSLELKAYNEQFF.

The DNA for the CDR3 is TGTGCCAGCAGCTTAGAATTGCTATCCGGGGGGTTGAGTGGCTACACCTTC. It encodes CASSLELLSGGLSGYTF. The rearrangement joins TRBV7-2 to TRBJ1-2; a possible D gene is TRBD1 (5 bases). The CDR3 length is 17 residues. V lost 1 base and J 7 bases, leaving 22 bases between the germline ends. Germline CDR1 SGHTA, CDR2 FQGNSA.

V gene TRBV11-2 combines with J gene TRBJ1-3, with TRBD1 as a possible D gene (5 bases). Germline values: CDR1 SGHAT, CDR2 FQNNGV. The CDR3 covers 15 residues. V lost 0 bases, J lost 4 bases, and 10 bases lay in between. In DNA, the CDR3 is TGTGCCAGCAGCTTAGATACAGGCCGCGGAAACACCATATATTTT. It is translated as CASSLDTGRGNTIYF.

CDR3 in amino acids: CASSQDPRSDQPQHF. CDR3 nucleotides: TGCGCCAGCAGCCAAGACCCCCGTTCCGATCAGCCCCAGCATTTT. The J gene is TRBJ1-5, the V gene TRBV4-1; D unclear. The CDR3 contains 15 residues. Germline CDR1 reads MGHRA; CDR2 reads YSYEKL. V shed 0 bases and J shed 5 bases, with 11 bases lying between them.

The V and J genes are TRBV24-1 and TRBJ2-1; TRBD2 matches 15 bases. The CDR3 runs to 16 residues. V lost 6 bases to trimming and J lost 4 bases; unmatched junction nucleotides: 3. CDR1 and CDR2 (germline): KGHDR, SFDVKD. The CDR3 region is CATSMGLAGGYNEQFF. CDR3 DNA sequence: TGTGCCACCAGTATGGGACTAGCGGGAGGTTACAATGAGCAGTTCTTC.